This is a list of T cell receptor beta chains from one sample in a study of cytomegalovirus exposure and HLA in healthy donors. TCRdb's table, derived via immunoSEQ multiplex PCR, lists solely in-frame clones and lacks some. The data show around 150,000 clones, approximately 77% seen once. Specimen: PBMCs. The origin of the receptors is a woman between 45 and 60 years old in good health and CMV-seronegative. CDR3s include the opening cysteine and the closing phenylalanine or tryptophan. The D gene is left open where the match is weak. Not every row has a clone size; where given, it reads once, few, many or a size class.

14 TRBJ2-1 - - TRBV9 CASSARGPYNEQFF TGTGCCAGCAGCGCCAGAGGGCCCTACAATGAGCAGTTCTTC
14 TRBJ2-7 - - TRBV27 CASITPCGGYEQYF TGTGCCAGCATCACGCCCTGCGGCGGGTACGAGCAGTACTTC
16 TRBJ1-5 TRBD1 - TRBV5-6 CASSLEGTGNNQPQHF TGTGCCAGCAGCTTGGAAGGGACAGGGAACAATCAGCCCCAGCATTTT
19 TRBJ1-6 - - TRBV6-7 CASSYSPTVSSSYNSPLHF TGTGCCAGCAGTTACTCGCCCACAGTCTCGAGCTCCTATAATTCACCCCTCCACTTT
16 TRBJ2-1 TRBD2 - TRBV2 CASSEVPAGAYNEQFF TGTGCCAGCAGTGAAGTTCCAGCGGGGGCCTACAATGAGCAGTTCTTC
13 TRBJ1-2 - - TRBV7-2 CASSLDNNYGYTF TGTGCCAGCAGCTTAGACAATAACTATGGCTACACCTTC
16 TRBJ2-3 - few TRBV6-4 CASSDMAGRGTDTQYF TGTGCCAGCAGTGACATGGCAGGGCGAGGAACAGATACGCAGTATTTT
16 TRBJ1-4 TRBD1 few TRBV5-6 CASSLVQGATNEKLFF TGTGCCAGCAGCTTGGTTCAGGGGGCAACTAATGAAAAACTGTTTTTT
14 TRBJ1-1 - - TRBV11-2 CASSSEARGTEAFF TGTGCCAGCAGCTCGGAGGCCCGGGGGACTGAAGCTTTCTTT
16 TRBJ1-6 TRBD1 few TRBV5-4 CASSIDTGTGISPLHF TGTGCCAGCAGCATTGATACCGGGACAGGGATCTCACCCCTCCACTTT
13 TRBJ2-3 - - TRBV6-1 CASSIELSDTQYF TGTGCCAGCAGTATAGAGTTGTCAGATACGCAGTATTTT
20 TRBJ2-2 TRBD2 - TRBV19 CASSSWTSGGFVGGTGELFF TGTGCCAGTAGTAGCTGGACTAGCGGGGGGTTCGTAGGAGGAACCGGGGAGCTGTTTTTT
11 TRBJ2-2 - - TRBV5-1 CASSLNGEPFF TGCGCCAGCAGCTTAAACGGGGAGCCGTTTTTT
16 TRBJ2-5 TRBD2 - TRBV7-8 CASSLGVPSGGETQYF TGTGCCAGCAGCTTAGGGGTCCCTAGCGGGGGTGAGACCCAGTACTTC
15 TRBJ1-1 TRBD1 once TRBV9 CASSYEGRGFNEAFF TGTGCCAGCAGCTATGAGGGCAGGGGGTTTAATGAAGCTTTCTTT
14 TRBJ1-2 - - TRBV30 CAWSGRYYFYGYTF TGTGCCTGGAGCGGCCGGTACTACTTCTATGGCTACACCTTC
14 TRBJ1-3 TRBD1 - TRBV6-5 CASSLTGGGNTIYF TGTGCCAGCAGTCTCACAGGGGGCGGAAACACCATATATTTT
15 TRBJ2-7 TRBD2 - TRBV27 CASSPRTSSSYEQYF TGTGCCAGCAGTCCACGGACTAGCAGCTCCTACGAGCAGTACTTC
14 TRBJ1-4 TRBD1 - TRBV5-1 CASSLGQGIEKLFF TGCGCCAGCAGCTTGGGACAGGGGATTGAAAAACTGTTTTTT
13 TRBJ2-7 - - TRBV21-1 CASRRTALYEQYF TGTGCCAGCAGGCGGACAGCGCTCTACGAGCAGTACTTC
13 TRBJ1-1 TRBD1 many TRBV2 CASKQGALGEAFF TGTGCCAGCAAACAGGGGGCACTCGGTGAAGCTTTCTTT
16 TRBJ1-4 - - TRBV18 CASSLRPQGPNEKLFF TGTGCCAGCTCACTGCGACCCCAGGGGCCCAATGAAAAACTGTTTTTT
18 TRBJ1-5 - - TRBV5-8 CASSLVVTGFEGNQPQHF TGTGCCAGCAGCTTGGTGGTTACAGGGTTTGAGGGCAATCAGCCCCAGCATTTT
13 TRBJ1-5 - - TRBV7-9 CASSSSYNQPQHF TGTGCCAGCAGCTCCTCCTACAATCAGCCCCAGCATTTT
15 TRBJ2-3 TRBD2 - TRBV25-1 CAIAITSGVTDTQYF TGTGCCATAGCGATTACTAGCGGGGTCACAGATACGCAGTATTTT
14 TRBJ1-1 - once TRBV19 CASTGDTMNTEAFF TGTGCCAGTACTGGGGACACGATGAACACTGAAGCTTTCTTT
17 TRBJ2-3 TRBD2 - TRBV28 CASTPGGIAGGSGTQYF TGTGCCAGCACCCCGGGGGGGATAGCGGGGGGGTCTGGTACGCAGTATTTT
15 TRBJ1-2 TRBD1 - TRBV5-1 CASSLWTGGAWGYTF TGCGCCAGCAGCCTCTGGACAGGGGGCGCCTGGGGCTACACCTTC
18 TRBJ2-1 TRBD1 - TRBV19 CASSIGAARQGIGNEQFF TGTGCCAGTAGTATTGGTGCCGCCAGACAGGGGATTGGCAATGAGCAGTTCTTC
14 TRBJ2-7 TRBD2 - TRBV30 CAWSAGLAGGRQYF TGTGCCTGGAGCGCCGGACTAGCGGGGGGGAGGCAGTACTTC
14 TRBJ2-7 TRBD1 few TRBV28 CASSHLRDRGEQYF TGTGCCAGCAGTCACCTCCGGGACAGAGGCGAGCAGTACTTC
18 TRBJ1-4 TRBD1 - TRBV4-1 CASSQGFGTGGTNEKLFF TGCGCCAGCAGCCAAGGGTTTGGGACAGGGGGAACTAATGAAAAACTGTTTTTT
16 TRBJ1-1 - - TRBV7-9 CASSPDGRGLNTEAFF TGTGCCAGCAGCCCGGACGGGCGGGGATTAAACACTGAAGCTTTCTTT
13 TRBJ2-5 - - TRBV5-6 CASSFASGETQYF TGTGCCAGCAGCTTCGCTAGTGGAGAGACCCAGTACTTC
15 TRBJ1-4 TRBD1 - TRBV15 CATSRDWAGGEKLFF TGTGCCACCAGCAGAGATTGGGCAGGGGGCGAAAAACTGTTTTTT
15 TRBJ2-7 TRBD1 - TRBV4-1 CASSLWTGAYYEQYF TGCGCCAGCAGCCTCTGGACAGGGGCATATTACGAGCAGTACTTC
13 TRBJ1-1 - - TRBV9 CASSVDTNTEAFF TGTGCCAGCAGCGTAGACACGAACACTGAAGCTTTCTTT
15 TRBJ2-7 - - TRBV15 CATSRGRQASYEQYF TGTGCCACCAGCAGGGGTCGGCAGGCCTCCTACGAGCAGTACTTC
15 TRBJ2-1 TRBD1 - TRBV11-3 CASSLARGMLNEQFF TGTGCCAGCAGCTTGGCCAGGGGGATGTTGAATGAGCAGTTCTTC
13 TRBJ1-2 - - TRBV14 CASSPTANYGYTF TGTGCCAGCAGCCCGACAGCTAACTATGGCTACACCTTC
15 TRBJ2-7 - - TRBV6-1 CASSEAPGFSYEQYF TGTGCCAGCAGCGAAGCGCCGGGGTTCTCCTACGAGCAGTACTTC
16 TRBJ1-2 - few TRBV4-3 CASSQDWAHQVDGYTF TGCGCCAGCAGCCAAGATTGGGCCCACCAGGTGGATGGCTACACCTTC
16 TRBJ2-5 - once TRBV5-1 CASRKLIQASQETQYF TGCGCCAGCAGAAAGCTAATACAGGCCTCCCAAGAGACCCAGTACTTC
14 TRBJ1-1 TRBD1 - TRBV5-8 CASSLGDRDTEAFF TGTGCCAGCAGCTTGGGCGACAGGGACACTGAAGCTTTCTTT
16 TRBJ2-2 - - TRBV4-1 CASSHIQGGPTGELFF TGCGCCAGCAGCCACATCCAGGGGGGACCCACCGGGGAGCTGTTTTTT
18 TRBJ1-3 TRBD1 - TRBV15 CATSRDYVWTGSGNTIYF TGTGCCACCAGCAGAGATTATGTGTGGACAGGCTCTGGAAACACCATATATTTT
15 TRBJ2-2 TRBD2 - TRBV5-1 CASSSPSGGPGELFF TGCGCCAGCAGCTCTCCTAGCGGGGGGCCCGGGGAGCTGTTTTTT